This record covers a single TCR beta chain. Its recognized antigen is unknown. Within one base of it there is no much larger clone, and no base qualities were kept. This specimen belongs to a study of blood T cell repertoires in COVID-19 (TCRdb year 2020). With respect to the entire study: Samples from collaborators originated in the United States, Italy and Spain and spanned both the acute and convalescent phases of COVID-19. The material from the prospective study consisted of cDNA or gDNA derived from T cells, B-cell-depleted T cells, or PBMCs. Deeply sampled blood TCRbeta repertoires from subjects exposed to, actively infected with, or recovered from COVID-19 were included in the dataset. The repertoires were released in a freely available public database meant as a resource for research on the immune response to SARS-CoV-2. Samples were obtained from the ongoing ImmuneRACE study (first 160 participants) and from approximately 1,200 subjects provided by 6 global collaborators. Sample metadata almost always included a de-identified subject ID, COVID-19 status, age in years and sex. HLA class I and class II types, where available, came from metadata supplied by the sample provider rather than from assay-based typing. Here is what the overall study found, with its caveats: The amount of clinical and demographic metadata varied by source and participant and was provided uncurated.

Participants in the prospective study were aged roughly 18 to 100 years, lived in 20 to 25 United States geographic areas, and enrolled through a virtual design. To assign participants to cohorts, the prospective study relied on clinical history that participants themselves reported in a screening survey and a study questionnaire. Exposed participants were defined as having been in contact with someone with a PCR-confirmed or clinician-diagnosed COVID-19 case within 2 weeks of study entry. In the prospective study, whole blood, serum and a nasopharyngeal or oropharyngeal swab were collected from each participant by mobile phlebotomists. Over an approximately 2-month period, participants in the prospective study had the option of providing additional blood draws and questionnaires. Before DNA extraction, blood samples from the prospective study were shipped at room temperature or frozen. The immunoSEQ Assay, a bias-controlled multiplex PCR, was used to amplify TCRbeta CDR3 regions from genomic DNA. Per the authors' processing: Nucleated cell counts per sample were estimated from amplification of reference gene primers within the assay. To quantify the absolute abundance of each unique TCRbeta CDR3 rearrangement, sequence reads were collapsed and filtered. For each sample, productive Simpson clonality was calculated as the square root of Simpson's diversity index over productive rearrangements. TCRdb retrieved this table from immuneACCESS and kept in-frame rearrangements only. Not all clones are present; in checked studies, unresolved V genes account for under half, and no reason is known for the remainder. The DNA was the basis for D and trimming; V, J and clone size are from that table. Present in this sample are over 200,000 clones, about 86% of which were seen just once. Clones ranked in the top ten supply approximately 4% of the sample.

V sheds 6 bases and J sheds 5 bases, leaving 10 bases between their ends. The CDR3 runs 12 amino acids, cysteine and phenylalanine included. Just CDR3 DNA is preserved here, 36 bases in frame from base 1. Here the chain combines TRBV12-3 or TRBV12-4 and TRBJ1-2, with no D gene named confidently. This clonotype originated in a woman in her 30s who had been exposed to COVID-19. Sequenced sample: PBMCs or T cells enriched from blood (not recorded which). The sequenced DNA: TGTGCCAGCAGCTCGTTCACTTATGGCTACACCTTC. The resulting protein is CASSSFTYGYTF.